This TCR beta chain was found in a study of blood T cell repertoires in COVID-19. Study-wide context: Samples came from the United States, Italy and Spain, spanning acute and convalescent COVID-19.

This CDR3 is 18 amino acids long. With 4 bases clipped from V and 2 bases from J, the junction kept 15 bases outside the gene matches. Germline V gene sequence: CDR1 LNHDA, CDR2 SQIVND (reference sequence). Sequenced by immunoSEQ multiplex PCR; TCRdb stores in-frame clones only, minus some. Of 220,000 or so clones in the sample, roughly nine tenths were seen once. This receptor was identified in a man in his fifties or sixties who had recovered from COVID-19. The chain carries TRBV19 and TRBJ1-2; 8 nucleotides line up with TRBD1. Input material: peripheral blood. CDR3 DNA: TGTGCCAGTAGTACCCTAGTGGCCCTCAACAGGGGGAACTATGGCTACACCTTC. Amino acid sequence: CASSTLVALNRGNYGYTF. Combining the CDR3 with reference TRBV19 and TRBJ1-2 gives the whole variable domain DGGITQSPKYLFRKEGQNVTLSCEQNLNHDAMYWYRQDPGQGLRLIYYSQIVNDFQKGDIAEGYSVSREKKESFPLTVTSAQKNPTAFYLCASSTLVALNRGNYGYTFGSGTRLTVV.